Sequencing of this TCR beta chain was carried out in a study of shared clonotypes between healthy human individuals. The study, taken as a whole, reports: Across subsets, estimated richness was generally greater for naive than for memory populations. Rarefaction analysis demonstrated incomplete sorted-subset sequencing notwithstanding large depth.

Remarks on this clone: Its cognate antigen is unknown.

Germline CDR1 and CDR2: MNHNY and SVGAGI (reference sequence). The CDR3 runs 15 residues. V lost 2 bases, J lost 2 bases, and 3 bases stayed unmatched. The input for sorted-subset replicate PCRs was approximately 200 ng DNA, approximately 30,000 T cell genomes. In the authors' methods: ImmunoSEQ output held junction-only sequences without quality scores, so filtering differed. Profiled with immunoSEQ multiplex PCR; TCRdb holds only in-frame clones, not every one. The DNA was the basis for D and trimming; V, J and clone size are from that table. The sample yields about 1 million clones, around 78% seen once.

The clonotype originates from a young man in good health. Some clones in this sample may be carry-over from other donors' samples. This sequence joins TRBV6-6 and TRBJ2-1, with TRBD2 matching 7 bases. Sequenced: memory CD4+ T cells from PBMCs. Noted subset: CD45RA-negative fraction. The CDR3 bases are TGTGCCAGCAGTTACCCCGGGGGGACCTACAATGAGCAGTTCTTC. The encoded protein is CASSYPGGTYNEQFF.